The 31 T cell receptor beta chains below all came from one sample that was sequenced in a study of T cell clonotyping in hematopoietic cell transplantation. This table comes from immunoSEQ multiplex PCR, and its TCRdb copy is limited to in-frame clones, with some not included. The top ten hold around 10% of the sample, which has roughly 30,000 clones, more than 85% seen once. Sequences were derived from PBMCs, sampled 100 days after allogeneic stem cell transplant. These receptors all stem from a female patient between 50 and 60 years old who had an allogeneic stem cell transplant from a related donor, so the T cells may come from the graft donor. Some clones in this sample may be carry-over from other donors' samples.

The genes are TRBV29-1 and TRBJ1-3; TRBD1 matches 7 bases. V lost 4 bases and J lost 7; bases outside the gene matches: 4. This CDR3 spans 12 amino acids. Germline V lookup: CDR1 SQVTM, CDR2 ANQGSEA. CDR3 sequence reads: CSVGGGGNTIYF. CDR3 DNA: TGCAGCGTTGGTGGAGGGGGCAACACCATATATTTT. Together with reference TRBV29-1 and TRBJ1-3, the CDR3 gives the full variable domain: SAVISQKPSRDICQRGTSLTIQCQVDSQVTMMFWYRQQPGQSLTLIATANQGSEATYESGFVIDKFPISRPNLTFSTLTVSNMSPEDSSIYLCSVGGGGNTIYFGEGSWLTVV.

This chain joins TRBV5-1 and TRBJ1-4; D is unclear. The V end lost 1 base, the J end lost 3 bases, and 7 bases lay between the germline ends. This CDR3 region has 14 residues. Germline loops: CDR1 SGHRS, CDR2 YFSETQ. CDR3 nucleotide sequence: TGCGCCAGCAGCTTGCCCGGAGCTAATGAAAAACTGTTTTTT. Encoded protein: CASSLPGANEKLFF.

The CDR3 sequence: CASSIEHHGGVSTDTQYF. The CDR3 DNA follows: TGTGCCAGTAGTATCGAACACCACGGGGGGGTTAGCACAGATACGCAGTATTTT. The genes are TRBV19 and TRBJ2-3, with TRBD2 matching 8 bases. J was trimmed by 0 bases and V by 3 bases; bases with no gene match: 11. This CDR3 is built from 18 residues. Germline CDR1 is LNHDA and CDR2 is SQIVND (reference sequence).

The V call is TRBV27, the J call TRBJ2-2; 9 bases map to TRBD1. Trimming cost V 7 bases and J 7 bases; bases outside gene matches: 4. CDR3 length equals 13 residues. Germline V gene sequence: CDR1 MNHEY, CDR2 SMNVEV (reference sequence). CDR3 protein: CASTGTGIGELFF. The DNA of the CDR3 is TGTGCCAGCACCGGGACAGGGATCGGGGAGCTGTTTTTT.

V usage is TRBV5-6 and J usage is TRBJ2-2; D might be TRBD1 or TRBD2, each matching 6 bases. The CDR3 runs to 16 residues. Germline V lookup: CDR1 SGHDT, CDR2 YYEEEE. V gave up 2 bases and J gave up 0 bases, with 11 bases separating them. CDR3 sequence reads: CASSLGGLANTGELFF. DNA for the CDR3: TGTGCCAGCAGCTTAGGGGGGTTAGCGAACACCGGGGAGCTGTTTTTT.

The chain combines TRBV5-1 with TRBJ2-3; 12 nucleotides align to TRBD2. Germline CDR1 reads SGHRS; CDR2 reads YFSETQ. The CDR3 is made up of 17 amino acids. V dropped 4 bases and J dropped 0; count of bases not matched to a gene: 6. The chain's CDR3 is CASSTGLAGTSTDTQYF. CDR3 coding DNA: TGCGCCAGCAGCACTGGACTAGCGGGGACTAGCACAGATACGCAGTATTTT.

CDR3 DNA sequence: TGTGCCAGCAGCTTAGACGGCAGGGTCACAGATACGCAGTATTTT. Its protein is CASSLDGRVTDTQYF. The rearrangement joins TRBV7-9 to TRBJ2-3; tentative D call: TRBD1 (5 bases). Trimming pared 1 base from V and 2 bases from J, leaving 10 bases between. The length of the CDR3 is 15 residues. In germline, CDR1 is SEHNR, CDR2 FQNEAQ (reference sequence).

This clone has just one count. This chain connects TRBV5-6 to TRBJ2-7, with TRBD2 as a possible D gene (6 bases). V was trimmed by 4 bases and J by 3 bases, leaving 14 bases between them. Germline-derived CDR1 and CDR2 are SGHDT and YYEEEE. The CDR3 runs to 14 residues. The CDR3 reads CASSIPGRNYEQYF. For the CDR3, the DNA is TGTGCCAGCAGCATACCCGGGAGAAACTACGAGCAGTACTTC.

This chain uses TRBV15 with TRBJ1-5, with D hard to call. CDR3 length: 15 residues. Trimming took 0 bases from V and 5 from J, leaving 11 bases between them. Germline loops: CDR1 LNHNV, CDR2 YYDKDF (reference sequence). The DNA of the CDR3 is TGTGCCACCAGCAGAGATCGGGTGGGCGATCAGCCCCAGCATTTT. This gives the protein CATSRDRVGDQPQHF.

The gene calls are TRBV4-1 and TRBJ1-4, with unresolved D. The CDR3 covers 14 residues. Between the trimmed V and J ends, which lost 2 bases and 0 bases, there was a span of 4 bases. Germline lookup yields CDR1 MGHRA and CDR2 YSYEKL. CDR3 sequence reads: CASSQNPTNEKLFF. The DNA for the CDR3 is TGCGCCAGCAGCCAAAACCCAACTAATGAAAAACTGTTTTTT.

The rearrangement joins TRBV2 to TRBJ1-2; no firm D call. V lost 7 bases and J lost 8, with 17 bases in between. Germline V gene lookup returns CDR1 SNHLY and CDR2 FYNNEI. The CDR3 is 13 residues long. CDR3: CASIEGIYGGYTF. The CDR3 nucleotides are TGTGCCAGCATAGAGGGAATCTATGGCGGCTACACCTTC.

The CDR3 spells CASSLVTNYGYTF. CDR3 in DNA: TGTGCCAGCAGCTTGGTTACTAACTATGGCTACACCTTC. The chain employs TRBV5-6 and TRBJ1-2; D gene ambiguous. Trimming removed 0 bases at V and 0 bases at J, with 3 bases between. Germline V CDR1 and CDR2: SGHDT, YYEEEE. This CDR3 is built from 13 residues.

The genes are TRBV21-1 and TRBJ1-1; TRBD1, the table's D call, lacks a check against the DNA. TRBV21-1 is labeled a pseudogene. The CDR3 covers 15 residues. CDR3: CASNLGSGIYSMAFF. CDR3 in DNA: TGTGCCAGCAACCTGGGGTCAGGGATTTATTCTATGGCTTTCTTT.

This sequence joins TRBV9 and TRBJ2-7, with D possibly being TRBD2 (6 bases). Trimming left V 4 bases short and J 5 bases short, with 16 bases between. The CDR3 spans 14 residues. The germline gives CDR1 SGDLS, CDR2 YYNGEE. CDR3 amino acids: CASSLLGGGDEQYF. CDR3 DNA: TGTGCCAGCAGCTTACTAGGAGGCGGGGACGAGCAGTACTTC.

The V gene is TRBV5-1, the J gene TRBJ2-2; 8 positions agree with TRBD2. Looked up from germline, CDR1 is SGHRS and CDR2 is YFSETQ. CDR3 length: 17 residues. V shed 0 bases, J shed 1 base, and the junction held 5 bases outside the gene matches. CDR3 in DNA: TGCGCCAGCAGCTTGGGCGCTAGCGGGCTGAACACCGGGGAGCTGTTTTTT. It yields the protein CASSLGASGLNTGELFF.

This chain links TRBV6-5 with TRBJ2-3; D unresolved. The V end lost 6 bases, the J end lost 4 bases, and 8 bases lay between the germline ends. The germline V gene encodes CDR1 MNHEY and CDR2 SVGAGI. The CDR3 is 12 residues long. The CDR3 bases are TGTGCCAGCAGCCGAGGAGCAGATACGCAGTATTTT. Its translation: CASSRGADTQYF.

In its sample, this clone was seen once. The chain carries TRBV2 and TRBJ2-3; 10 bases match TRBD2. The CDR3 covers 15 residues. Germline V gives CDR1 SNHLY, CDR2 FYNNEI. V was pared by 4 bases and J by 2 bases, with 3 bases of the junction left unmatched. CDR3 DNA sequence: TGTGCCAGCAGTGGTAGCGGGGGGCTCACAGATACGCAGTATTTT. This encodes CASSGSGGLTDTQYF.

CDR3 loop: CASSIIGIDTEAFF. The CDR3 coding sequence is TGTGCCAGTAGTATAATCGGGATCGACACTGAAGCTTTCTTT. The rearrangement uses TRBV19 and TRBJ1-1; D is unresolved. Per the germline V gene, CDR1 is LNHDA and CDR2 is SQIVND (reference sequence). Trimming removed 2 bases from V and 3 bases from J, with 10 bases in between. The CDR3 totals 14 residues.

The V call is TRBV10-3, the J call TRBJ2-5; perhaps TRBD2 as D (6 bases). The CDR3 is made up of 16 amino acids. Germline V gives CDR1 ENHRY, CDR2 SYGVKD. With 0 bases removed from V and 1 base from J, the gap between germline ends came to 12 bases. The CDR3 protein is CAISESRVGGQETQYF. CDR3 DNA sequence: TGTGCCATCAGTGAGTCGCGCGTGGGGGGCCAAGAGACCCAGTACTTC.

This CDR3 reads CASSESKVAGTDTQYF. In DNA, the CDR3 is TGCGCCAGCAGTGAGTCTAAGGTAGCGGGCACAGATACGCAGTATTTT. The V gene is TRBV10-1, the J gene TRBJ2-3; a possible D gene is TRBD2 (6 bases). Deletions cut 0 bases from V and 1 base from J, with 11 bases between. The CDR3 consists of 16 residues. Germline CDR1 and CDR2: WNHNN and SYGVQD (reference sequence).

The V call is TRBV6-1, the J call TRBJ2-7; D unclear. This CDR3 contains 14 residues. Germline V gene data show CDR1 as MNHNS and CDR2 as SASEGT. V was pared by 4 bases and J by 3 bases, with 13 bases between. The CDR3 is CASSVLRQNYEQYF. DNA of the CDR3: TGTGCCAGCAGTGTTTTGAGGCAGAACTACGAGCAGTACTTC.

The chain combines TRBV7-9 with TRBJ2-5; 8 positions match TRBD2. Per the germline V gene, CDR1 is SEHNR and CDR2 is FQNEAQ (reference sequence). The J segment lost 4 bases and the V segment lost 4 bases, leaving 5 bases of the junction unmatched. This CDR3 spans 14 amino acids. The CDR3 spells CASSSGTSGETQYF. The CDR3 nucleotides are TGTGCCAGCAGCTCAGGGACTAGTGGAGAGACCCAGTACTTC.

J is TRBJ2-1 and V is TRBV4-1, with D perhaps being TRBD1 or TRBD2 (9 bases each). With 1 base removed from V and 0 bases from J, the gap between germline ends came to 16 bases. The germline CDR1 and CDR2 sequences are MGHRA and YSYEKL. The CDR3 extends over 18 amino acids. The CDR3 reads CASSQVAGDRVSYNEQFF. The CDR3 region has the DNA TGCGCCAGCAGCCAAGTAGCGGGGGACAGGGTCTCCTACAATGAGCAGTTCTTC.

V gene TRBV6-5 combines with J gene TRBJ1-1; TRBD1 might be the D (5 bases). This CDR3 has 15 residues. Germline CDR1 reads MNHEY; CDR2 reads SVGAGI. The V gene lost 6 bases and the J gene lost 2 bases, with 16 bases spanning the gap. CDR3 nucleotide sequence: TGTGCCAGCAGCCCCAGACAGTTCGATAACACTGAAGCTTTCTTT. It is translated as CASSPRQFDNTEAFF.

This chain joins TRBV7-3 and TRBJ2-7; 7 nucleotides align to TRBD2. The CDR3 consists of 13 residues. CDR1 is SGHTA, CDR2 FQGTGA, per germline. V was pared by 5 bases and J by 7 bases, with 8 bases of the junction left unmatched. This CDR3 reads CASSPGRVEEQYF. CDR3 DNA sequence: TGTGCCAGCAGCCCTGGGAGGGTAGAGGAGCAGTACTTC.

The rearrangement uses TRBV27 and TRBJ2-1; possible D gene TRBD2, 5 bases. The CDR3 is 16 amino acids. Trimming left V 4 bases short and J 0 bases short, with 13 bases between. Germline CDR1 and CDR2: MNHEY and SMNVEV (reference sequence). CDR3 loop: CASSWTVTSSYNEQFF. The CDR3 bases are TGTGCCAGCAGTTGGACTGTTACGAGCTCCTACAATGAGCAGTTCTTC.

The chain is built from TRBV29-1 and TRBJ2-7; a weak D match, TRBD2 (5 bases). Between the trimmed V and J ends, which lost 4 bases and 3 bases, there was a span of 10 bases. CDR3 length equals 12 residues. CDR1 is SQVTM, CDR2 ANQGSEA, per germline. The CDR3 DNA reads as TGCAGCGTTGTCGTTCGGGACTACGAGCAGTACTTC. This gives the protein CSVVVRDYEQYF.

The rearrangement joins TRBV6-4 to TRBJ1-6, with D possibly being TRBD1 (5 bases). CDR1 MRHNA and CDR2 SNTAGT come from the germline V gene. V was cut by 6 bases and J by 7 bases, with 13 bases left in between. This CDR3 has 14 residues. The CDR3 DNA is TGTGCCAGCAGCCGGGACGGTTTCAATTCACCCCTCCACTTT. Its translation: CASSRDGFNSPLHF.

The genes are TRBV7-3 and TRBJ2-3; the D is unclear. The germline V gene has CDR1 SGHTA and CDR2 FQGTGA. V gave up 3 bases and J gave up 5 bases, with 6 bases separating them. The CDR3 consists of 12 residues. CDR3 residues: CASSFSQDTQYF. The CDR3 DNA reads as TGTGCCAGCAGCTTCTCTCAAGATACGCAGTATTTT.

The J gene is TRBJ1-4, the V gene TRBV20-1; D gene ambiguous. The CDR3 is made up of 11 amino acids. Germline lookup yields CDR1 DFQATT and CDR2 SNEGSKA (reference sequence). V was cut by 3 bases and J by 5 bases, with 4 bases left in between. As DNA, the CDR3 is TGCAGTGCTAGTATAAATGAAAAACTGTTTTTT. Protein product: CSASINEKLFF.

The J gene is TRBJ1-1, the V gene TRBV10-3; D might be TRBD1 (6 bases). CDR1 and CDR2 (germline): ENHRY, SYGVKD. Trimming removed 0 bases at V and 1 base at J, with 9 bases between. CDR3 length: 15 amino acids. DNA of the CDR3: TGTGCCATCAGTGAGTCTTGGACAGCGAACACTGAAGCTTTCTTT. As protein: CAISESWTANTEAFF.